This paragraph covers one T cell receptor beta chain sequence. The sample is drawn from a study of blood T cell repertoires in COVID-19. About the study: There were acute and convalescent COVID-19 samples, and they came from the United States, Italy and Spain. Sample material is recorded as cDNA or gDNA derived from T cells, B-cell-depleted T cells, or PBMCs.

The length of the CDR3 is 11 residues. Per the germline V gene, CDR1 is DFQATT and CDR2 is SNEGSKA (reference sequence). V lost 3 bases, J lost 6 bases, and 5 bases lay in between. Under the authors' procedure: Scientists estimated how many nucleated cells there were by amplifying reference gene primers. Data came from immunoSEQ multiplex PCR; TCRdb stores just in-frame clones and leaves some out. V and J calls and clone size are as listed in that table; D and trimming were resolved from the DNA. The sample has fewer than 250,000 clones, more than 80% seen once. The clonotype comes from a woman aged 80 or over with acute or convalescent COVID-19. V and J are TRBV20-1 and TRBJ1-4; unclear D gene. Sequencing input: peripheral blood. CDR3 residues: CSARRDEKLFF. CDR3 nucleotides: TGCAGTGCTAGGAGAGATGAAAAACTGTTTTTT.